This T cell receptor beta chain came from a study of blood T cells in healthy people across ages (dated by TCRdb to between 2015 and 2016). As for the study more broadly: In model experiments, template switching captured roughly one uniquely barcoded TCR beta cDNA molecule for every two T cells. Age-related changes in TCR beta repertoire diversity were measured in the study by deep sequencing normalized with unique cDNA molecular identifiers. Four age groups were formed from the donors: young (average roughly 16 years), middle-aged (around 39), aged (62) and long-lived (more than 75). Donors of different ages were randomly distributed across sequencing lanes to avoid experimental bias. Using the same blood draw, the study looked at two additional independent replicas of 1 million unique cDNA reads for two donors, one aged 18 to 29 and the other aged 80 or older. Beyond this particular receptor, the publication reports: There was a strong correlation between observed TCR beta diversity and the percentage of naive T cells measured by flow cytometry. Estimates of total diversity from one million sequenced T cells were regarded as lower bounds and underestimates. Since profiling was done on bulk unsorted PBMCs, naive and antigen-experienced compartments could not be conclusively compared. Because donor CMV infection status was unknown, age-related changes in expanded clonotypes were potentially confounded. Compared with the aged group, the long-lived group had more naive CD4+ T cells, fewer expanded clones and increased TCR diversity, a pattern suggesting age selection. Observed TCR beta diversity per million T cells fell roughly linearly with age, and a significant reduction was already apparent by age around 40.

The roughly 39 donors, aged about 6 to 95 years, were systemically healthy Caucasian individuals from Russia. Each donor gave 8 to 10 milliliters of peripheral blood, collected into EDTA-treated Vacutainer tubes. PBMCs were isolated by Ficoll-Paque density-gradient centrifugation, with at least 6.5 million obtained per sample. Total RNA was extracted from PBMCs with Trizol reagent, with at least 5 micrograms obtained per sample. For every donor, an aliquot of PBMCs went through flow cytometry to measure the percentages of naive CD45RAhigh/CD27high T cells. A few counts support this clonotype. The clone's antigen remains unknown. It has no much larger one-base neighbor in the sample; base qualities were not kept. The cysteine opens and the phenylalanine closes a CDR3 of 14 amino acids. The only DNA kept is the CDR3, 42 bases in frame from the first base. Trimming removed 5 bases from V and 5 bases from J; the gene matches leave 6 bases unexplained. CDR1 and CDR2 were assigned from the germline V gene (reference sequence) as MNHEY and SMNVEV.

Library method: 5' RACE. The instrument was an Illumina HiSeq 2500. The second PCR ran for about 7 to 11 cycles and used a J-beta primer mix along with a sample-barcoded 5' primer. A template-switch 5' adaptor carrying 12 random nucleotides introduced a unique molecular identifier onto each TCR beta cDNA molecule. Each sample yielded at least 2.5 million CDR3-containing paired-end reads. All of the RNA was converted into first-strand cDNA using the Mint cDNA synthesis kit, with a TRBC-specific oligonucleotide serving as the primer. All cDNA was treated with uracil-DNA glycosylase and then went through a first 18-cycle PCR with the universal primers M1SS and BC2_uni_R. The published analysis was carried out like this. For normalization, 1 million high-quality reads, each with a distinct molecular identifier, were randomly selected from each sample. Instead of being binned into consensus sequences, reads with shared molecular identifiers were discarded. CDR3 identification, clonotype clustering and error correction used MiTCR with a Q25 quality threshold and the strictest error-elimination algorithm. A nonparametric unseen species model with Euler transformation was used to estimate lower-bound total TCR beta diversity. TCRdb reworked the public reads: Q25 trimming with fastp, MiXCR clone assembly, productive beta chains retained. For every CDR3 protein sequence, its rows merge into one entry that carries the most common genes and DNA. These V and J calls originate from TCRdb's pipeline instead of the authors' own analysis. The sample records 1.5 million to 1.8 million distinct CDR3 sequences, 35% to 45% of which are singletons. The biggest ten clones account for around 4% of the sample.

The V and J segments used are TRBV27 and TRBJ2-4; 7 bases in the junction line up with TRBD1. The clonotype originates from a woman between 18 and 29 years old in good health. Specimen: blood. CDR3 reads: CASSPRQGQNIQYF. The nucleotides read TGTGCCAGCAGTCCCCGACAGGGTCAAAACATTCAGTACTTC.